This section outlines one TCR beta chain sequence together with its context. What it recognizes is unknown. One entry per CDR3 protein results from TCRdb running MiXCR on the reads. This sample has about 450,000 distinct CDR3 sequences, with 31% found just once. These data originate in a study of T cell repertoires in cytomegalovirus infection. Whole-study results and caveats: The ex vivo response was dominated by HLA-C-restricted CMV-specific TCR beta clonotypes.

The V segment lost 0 bases and the J segment 3 bases; nucleotides outside the gene matches: 1. The CDR3 has 14 amino acids. Germline CDR1 and CDR2: SGHVS and FNYEAQ. The clonotype originates from a human donor in good health (CMV status not recorded). Some clones in this sample may be carry-over from other donors' samples. The sequenced material came from PBMCs. The V gene is TRBV7-6, the J gene TRBJ2-7; 8 positions agree with TRBD1. The DNA of the CDR3 is TGTGCCAGCAGCTTAGCGACAGGGGTCTACGAGCAGTACTTC. It is translated as CASSLATGVYEQYF.